These 14 T cell receptor beta chains were all obtained from the same sample, sequenced in a study of chemoradiotherapy in HPV16-positive cancers. Libraries were prepared by immunoSEQ multiplex PCR; TCRdb keeps only in-frame clonotypes and omits some of them. This sample carries about 20,000 clones, over 85% of them seen once, and the ten largest clones take 15% to 20%. The sample was blood, taken from a patient who underwent chemoradiotherapy. These receptors were collected from a human donor with HPV-associated anogenital cancer.

CDR3 bases: TGTGCCAGCAGCTTAGGGCCGGGACAGGGATACAATGAGCAGTTCTTC. Translated: CASSLGPGQGYNEQFF. The chain combines TRBV11-2 with TRBJ2-1, with TRBD1 identical over 9 bases. Trimming at V came to 1 base and at J to 4 bases, leaving 5 bases not matched to a gene. The CDR3 runs to 16 residues. CDR1 and CDR2 from the germline V gene are SGHAT and FQNNGV.

The rearrangement uses TRBV18 and TRBJ1-2, with D unresolved. In germline, CDR1 is KGHSH, CDR2 LQKENI. The CDR3 totals 13 residues. Trimming took 2 bases from V and 4 from J, leaving 8 bases between them. The CDR3 region has the DNA TGTGCCAGCTCACCAAATGACGGCTATGGCTACACCTTC. Residues: CASSPNDGYGYTF.

This clone has just a few counts. The chain recombines TRBV2 with TRBJ2-5; 7 nucleotides line up with TRBD2. The CDR3 totals 14 residues. With V trimmed by 2 bases and J by 7 bases, 7 bases remained unmatched. CDR1 is SNHLY, CDR2 FYNNEI, per germline. DNA of the CDR3: TGTGCCAGCAGTGAACTAGCGGCACATGGGACCCAGTACTTC. Amino acids: CASSELAAHGTQYF.

The rearrangement uses TRBV9 and TRBJ2-7; TRBD2 matches at 12 bases. Looked up from germline, CDR1 is SGDLS and CDR2 is YYNGEE. This CDR3 has 15 amino acids. V dropped 0 bases and J dropped 5; count of bases not matched to a gene: 3. CDR3 nucleotide sequence: TGTGCCAGCAGCGTAGATGGACTAGCGGGAAACGAGCAGTACTTC. It encodes CASSVDGLAGNEQYF.

This clone was counted between two and nine times. The rearrangement joins TRBV7-9 to TRBJ2-7; D remains unclear. CDR3 length equals 14 residues. CDR1 and CDR2 from the germline V gene are SEHNR and FQNEAQ (reference sequence). V was cut by 5 bases and J by 5 bases, with 16 bases left in between. The CDR3 reads CASSAPLPSNEQYF. CDR3 nucleotide sequence: TGTGCCAGCAGCGCCCCACTGCCTAGTAACGAGCAGTACTTC.

The chain has TRBV4-3 and TRBJ2-1; the D call may be TRBD1 or TRBD2 (5 bases each). This CDR3 contains 21 residues. Trimming left V 1 base short and J 0 bases short, with 25 bases between. Germline loops: CDR1 LGHNA, CDR2 YSLEER. In DNA, the CDR3 is TGCGCCAGCAGCCAAGTCCAGTGGGGGAGTCTAGCCAACCTCTCCTACAATGAGCAGTTCTTC. Protein product: CASSQVQWGSLANLSYNEQFF.

The gene calls are TRBV7-8 and TRBJ2-7; D ambiguous. Germline V gene lookup returns CDR1 SGHVS and CDR2 FQNEAQ. CDR3 length: 15 amino acids. Between the trimmed V and J ends, which lost 8 bases and 2 bases, there was a span of 19 bases. CDR3 in amino acids: CASASPTAWAYEQYF. The CDR3 DNA reads as TGTGCCAGCGCCTCCCCAACAGCGTGGGCCTACGAGCAGTACTTC.

This rearrangement joins TRBV19 to TRBJ1-1; 7 nucleotides agree with TRBD1. The CDR3 extends over 14 amino acids. J was trimmed by 4 bases and V by 5 bases; bases with no gene match: 7. In germline, CDR1 is LNHDA, CDR2 SQIVND (reference sequence). The CDR3 spells CASSVGTAPTEAFF. The DNA of the CDR3 is TGTGCCAGTAGTGTCGGGACAGCACCCACTGAAGCTTTCTTT.

The chain uses TRBV4-2 and TRBJ2-2, with a possible D match to TRBD2 (7 bases). The CDR3 contains 16 residues. V was pared by 0 bases and J by 4 bases, with 12 bases between. From germline, CDR1 is LGHNA and CDR2 YNFKEQ. The CDR3, as DNA: TGTGCCAGCAGCCAAGATCAGGGGAGGGGCACCGGGGAGCTGTTTTTT. Its translation is CASSQDQGRGTGELFF.

The J gene is TRBJ1-5, the V gene TRBV19; D is unclear. Germline CDR1 reads LNHDA; CDR2 reads SQIVND (reference sequence). Trimming stripped 4 bases from V and 3 bases from J, with 13 bases between. The CDR3 runs 15 residues. The CDR3 loop is CASSSPRLDNQPQHF. The DNA for the CDR3 is TGTGCCAGTAGTAGTCCAAGGTTGGACAATCAGCCCCAGCATTTT.

The CDR3 sequence is CASSPRLGSYNEQFF. The CDR3 region has the DNA TGTGCCAGCTCACCAAGGCTAGGCTCCTACAATGAGCAGTTCTTC. This rearrangement joins TRBV18 to TRBJ2-1; unclear D gene. Per the germline V gene, CDR1 is KGHSH and CDR2 is LQKENI. V lost 2 bases and J 0 bases, leaving 8 bases between the germline ends. The CDR3 consists of 15 residues.

J is TRBJ2-3 and V is TRBV28, with 7 nucleotides matching TRBD2. Germline CDR1 is MDHEN and CDR2 is SYDVKM. Unmatched junction bases numbered 11, after V lost 2 bases and J lost 6 bases. The CDR3 is 16 residues long. The CDR3 DNA sequence: TGTGCCAGCAGTTTAGGGTTCGCGGGAGTGGGTGATACGCAGTATTTT. Its translation is CASSLGFAGVGDTQYF.

This clone was seen only a few times. The gene calls are TRBV15 and TRBJ2-2, with 11 positions matching TRBD2. CDR3 size: 15 residues. Trimming at V came to 1 base and at J to 6 bases, leaving 1 base not matched to a gene. Per germline, CDR1 LNHNV and CDR2 YYDKDF (reference sequence). This chain's CDR3 is CATSRVAGGAGELFF. CDR3 DNA sequence: TGTGCCACCAGCAGAGTAGCGGGAGGGGCCGGGGAGCTGTTTTTT.

J is TRBJ2-6 and V is TRBV19; maybe TRBD1 (5 bases). Trimming shortened V by 1 base and J by 2 bases, and 6 bases separated the two germline ends. Germline CDR1 and CDR2: LNHDA and SQIVND (reference sequence). The CDR3 runs to 15 residues. The CDR3 nucleotides are TGTGCCAGTAGTATAGTCAGGGCTGGGGCCAACGTCCTGACTTTC. Its translation: CASSIVRAGANVLTF.